This T cell receptor beta chain is drawn from a study of tumor T cells in aggressive B-cell lymphoma. Method: immunoSEQ multiplex PCR; TCRdb's copy keeps in-frame clones and lacks some. Among some 7,200 clones listed, roughly 90% were seen once. The V and J ends lost 6 bases and 5 bases, in that order; junction bases with no gene match: 16. The CDR3 extends over 16 amino acids. Germline V gene lookup returns CDR1 MGHRA and CDR2 YSYEKL. The sequence came from an adult with diffuse large B cell lymphoma. Some clones in this sample may be carry-over from other donors' samples. Sequencing was carried out using tumor tissue. J is TRBJ2-7 and V is TRBV4-1, with 7 bases matching TRBD1. CDR3 sequence reads: CASSPTPATGWNEQYF. In nucleotides, the CDR3 is TGCGCCAGCAGTCCCACCCCCGCGACAGGGTGGAACGAGCAGTACTTC.